One and the same sample provided the 28 T cell receptor beta chains below, sequenced in a study of post-analysis software for immune sequencing data. These receptors' targets are unknown. Prepared TCR beta cDNA libraries contained unique molecular identifiers. TCRdb used MiXCR to reprocess the PCR reads, holding one entry per CDR3 protein. Of roughly 730,000 distinct CDR3 sequences in the sample, 30% are singletons; the top ten hold under 0.7%. Study outcomes and limitations: Comparison of patients with controls showed roughly five TRBV segments more frequent in patients, TRBV5-6, TRBV5-1 and TRBV20-1 among them.

Sequenced material: blood. These receptors originate from a girl aged 10 to 17 with multiple sclerosis.

This clonotype was found a few times. This sequence joins TRBV24-1 and TRBJ2-1; 10 bases match TRBD2. Per germline, CDR1 KGHDR and CDR2 SFDVKD. The CDR3 has 18 amino acids. V dropped 5 bases and J dropped 4; count of bases not matched to a gene: 13. The CDR3: CATSGPQREGPIYNEQFF. CDR3 DNA sequence: TGTGCCACCAGTGGACCCCAGCGGGAGGGCCCAATATACAATGAGCAGTTCTTC.

The rearrangement joins TRBV7-2 to TRBJ2-7; 9 positions agree with TRBD2. The CDR3 loop spans 16 amino acids. V trimming: 1 base; J trimming: 7 bases; junction bases outside the gene matches: 11. CDR1 is SGHTA and CDR2 is FQGNSA in the germline V gene. The CDR3 bases are TGTGCCAGCAGCTTAGTCGTGGCGGGAGGGCCGGGAGAGCAGTACTTC. Encoded protein: CASSLVVAGGPGEQYF.

The table lists this clonotype with a count of one. The chain combines TRBV7-2 with TRBJ1-1, with D possibly TRBD1 on 6 matching bases. V shed 8 bases and J shed 6 bases, with 19 bases lying between them. The length of the CDR3 is 14 residues. Germline CDR1 SGHTA, CDR2 FQGNSA. CDR3 loop: CASAGWQGWAEAFF. The CDR3 coding sequence is TGTGCCAGCGCGGGATGGCAGGGGTGGGCTGAAGCTTTCTTT. The whole variable domain, filled in from reference TRBV7-2 and TRBJ1-1, reads GAGVSQSPSNKVTEKGKDVELRCDPISGHTALYWYRQSLGQGLEFLIYFQGNSAPDKSGLPSDRFSAERTGGSVSTLTIQRTQQEDSAVYLCASAGWQGWAEAFFGQGTRLTVV.

V gene TRBV5-6 combines with J gene TRBJ1-1, with D tentatively TRBD1 (6 bases). Germline V gene sequence: CDR1 SGHDT, CDR2 YYEEEE. The CDR3 extends over 13 amino acids. V lost 3 bases and J lost 3, with 9 bases in between. Here the CDR3 reads CASSSAGDTEAFF. The CDR3 coding sequence is TGTGCCAGCAGCTCTGCAGGGGACACTGAAGCTTTCTTT.

The chain employs TRBV9 and TRBJ2-1, with unresolved D. The CDR3 is 15 amino acids. The germline CDR1 and CDR2 sequences are SGDLS and YYNGEE. The ends were cut back, 0 bases at V and 8 bases at J, with 15 bases in the middle. CDR3 region: CASSVAVFPGDEQFF. CDR3 coding DNA: TGTGCCAGCAGCGTAGCAGTATTTCCGGGCGATGAGCAGTTCTTC.

The rearrangement uses TRBV12-3 or TRBV12-4 and TRBJ1-4; no definite D call. V was cut by 0 bases and J by 8 bases, with 13 bases left in between. The CDR3 has 15 residues. In nucleotides, the CDR3 is TGTGCCAGCAGTTTAGCGCGGGGTAGAGGGGAAAAACTGTTTTTT. This sequence encodes CASSLARGRGEKLFF.

This clonotype was observed a handful of times. The gene calls are TRBV28 and TRBJ2-1; D is possibly TRBD1 or TRBD2 (5 bases each). This CDR3 is built from 14 residues. Between the trimmed V and J ends, which lost 7 bases and 5 bases, there was a span of 15 bases. CDR1 MDHEN and CDR2 SYDVKM come from the germline V gene. The CDR3 region is CASTKWDGDNEQFF. As DNA, the CDR3 is TGTGCCAGCACAAAATGGGACGGCGACAATGAGCAGTTCTTC.

On this clonotype itself: This may stem from a read error, because a much larger clone lies one nucleotide away. This chain joins TRBV6-5 and TRBJ2-1; a possible D gene is TRBD2 (8 bases). This CDR3 comprises 16 residues. Germline loops: CDR1 MNHEY, CDR2 SVGAGI. CDR3 residues: CTSSSLAGGGGDEQFF. As DNA, the CDR3 is TGTACCAGCAGTAGCCTGGCGGGAGGAGGGGGCGATGAGCAGTTCTTC.

The chain links TRBV12-3 or TRBV12-4 to TRBJ2-5; D remains unclear. There are 15 residues in the CDR3. With 0 bases removed from V and 2 bases from J, the gap between germline ends came to 10 bases. This CDR3 reads CASSLADSSQETQYF. CDR3 sequence (DNA): TGTGCCAGCAGTTTAGCGGATAGTTCGCAAGAGACCCAGTACTTC.

The chain links TRBV20-1 to TRBJ2-3; D is uncertain. This CDR3 comprises 12 residues. V was clipped by 2 bases and J by 6 bases, with 9 bases between them. Germline-derived CDR1 and CDR2 are DFQATT and SNEGSKA (reference sequence). The CDR3 DNA follows: TGCAGTGCTAGACCGACAAGCGATACGCAGTATTTT. This sequence encodes CSARPTSDTQYF.

The chain uses TRBV7-2 and TRBJ1-6; a weak D match, TRBD1 (6 bases). V lost 4 bases and J lost 9, with 22 bases in between. The germline V gene encodes CDR1 SGHTA and CDR2 FQGNSA. CDR3 length: 17 residues. The CDR3 nucleotides are TGTGCCAGCAGCTCCGATCCCGACAGGTCCTGGCGTTCACCCCTCCACTTT. Translating gives CASSSDPDRSWRSPLHF.

A few counts support this clonotype. CDR3 in amino acids: CASALGGRTQYF. As DNA, the CDR3 is TGTGCCAGCGCTCTCGGGGGTCGGACCCAGTACTTC. The V and J genes are TRBV7-2 and TRBJ2-7; D is perhaps TRBD2 (6 bases). TRBJ2-5 explains the end of the DNA better; the J call may be wrong. Germline V gives CDR1 SGHTA, CDR2 FQGNSA. This CDR3 has 12 residues.

Comments on this clonotype: At one end, the junction sequence differs from germline, possibly due to a read error. The chain is built from TRBV10-3 and TRBJ2-7; 8 bases fit TRBD1. This CDR3 contains 14 residues. Germline assignment: CDR1 ENHRY and CDR2 SYGVKD. This CDR3 is CTIRGPGGSYEQYF. CDR3 coding DNA: TGTACCATCAGGGGGCCAGGGGGCTCCTACGAGCAGTACTTC.

The chain uses TRBV6-4 and TRBJ2-5; 7 bases map to TRBD1. The CDR3 is 16 residues long. The junction had 19 bases not matched to a gene; V was cut back by 11 bases and J by 4 bases. The germline V gene has CDR1 MRHNA and CDR2 SNTAGT. The CDR3 spells CARNSLKGAPRETQYF. The CDR3 bases are TGTGCCCGCAACTCCCTGAAGGGGGCGCCTAGAGAGACCCAGTACTTC.

CDR3 sequence reads: CASSPTGGNRVETQYF. The DNA of the CDR3 is TGCGCCAGCAGCCCCACAGGGGGGAACAGGGTGGAGACCCAGTACTTC. The J gene is TRBJ2-5, the V gene TRBV5-1; 8 bases line up with TRBD1. This CDR3 region has 16 residues. After removal of 4 bases from V and 5 bases from J, the junction contained 13 bases not matched to a gene. CDR1 and CDR2 from the germline V gene are SGHRS and YFSETQ.

The rearrangement uses TRBV20-1 and TRBJ2-1; 12 bases fit TRBD2. The CDR3 extends over 14 amino acids. Germline-derived CDR1 and CDR2 are DFQATT and SNEGSKA (reference sequence). Germline trimming cut 4 bases from V and 7 bases from J; bases unmatched to any gene: 5. Here the CDR3 reads CSAKGLAGPNEQFF. CDR3 DNA: TGCAGTGCTAAAGGACTAGCGGGGCCAAATGAGCAGTTCTTC.

The chain links TRBV6-6 to TRBJ1-2; no firm D call. Germline-derived CDR1 and CDR2 are MNHNY and SVGAGI (reference sequence). This CDR3 region has 16 residues. V was cut by 6 bases and J by 2 bases, with 19 bases left in between. DNA of the CDR3: TGTGCCAGCAGCCCCCCAAGACTAGTTCCCAACTATGGCTACACCTTC. It specifies CASSPPRLVPNYGYTF.

This clonotype was counted between two and nine times. The chain employs TRBV20-1 and TRBJ2-7; TRBD1 matches at 7 bases. Unmatched junction bases numbered 5, after V lost 6 bases and J lost 3 bases. The V gene's germline CDR1 is DFQATT and CDR2 SNEGSKA (reference sequence). This CDR3 spans 12 amino acids. CDR3 in amino acids: CSAGTVLYEQYF. CDR3 in DNA: TGCAGTGCCGGGACAGTACTCTACGAGCAGTACTTC.

The J gene is TRBJ1-1, the V gene TRBV28, with a weak D call TRBD1 (5 bases). The CDR3 runs 12 residues. Trimming removed 5 bases from V and 5 bases from J, with 9 bases in between. Per germline, CDR1 MDHEN and CDR2 SYDVKM. The DNA of the CDR3 is TGTGCCAGCAGTGGACATGGGACTGAAGCTTTCTTT. The encoded protein is CASSGHGTEAFF.

The V gene is TRBV15, the J gene TRBJ1-2, with 7 bases aligning to TRBD1. The CDR3 totals 16 residues. Germline V gene lookup returns CDR1 LNHNV and CDR2 YYDKDF (reference sequence). The V gene end was trimmed by 0 bases and the J gene end by 10 bases; junction bases not matched to a gene: 14. CDR3 DNA: TGTGCCACCAGCAGAGATTACGGACAGGCTGGAGCGGACTACACCTTC. It encodes CATSRDYGQAGADYTF.

V gene TRBV9 combines with J gene TRBJ1-4, with 8 bases that match TRBD1. This CDR3 has 14 amino acids. Trimming at V came to 3 bases and at J to 7 bases, leaving 5 bases not matched to a gene. From germline, CDR1 is SGDLS and CDR2 YYNGEE. CDR3 sequence reads: CASSAGTGPEKLFF. As DNA, the CDR3 is TGTGCCAGCAGCGCCGGGACAGGTCCTGAAAAACTGTTTTTT. Complete variable domain (other parts from reference TRBV9 and TRBJ1-4): DSGVTQTPKHLITATGQRVTLRCSPRSGDLSVYWYQQSLDQGLQFLIQYYNGEERAKGNILERFSAQQFPDLHSELNLSSLELGDSALYFCASSAGTGPEKLFFGSGTQLSVL.

This clonotype has only a few counts. This chain links TRBV20-1 with TRBJ2-5, with D perhaps assigned TRBD1 or TRBD2 (5 bases each). This CDR3 region has 17 residues. CDR1 is DFQATT, CDR2 SNEGSKA, per germline (reference sequence). The V end lost 3 bases, the J end lost 0 bases, and 20 bases lay between the germline ends. Written as DNA, the CDR3 is TGCAGTGCTAGCCAGACTACTCAGGGTTGGAACCAAGAGACCCAGTACTTC. Residues: CSASQTTQGWNQETQYF.

The gene calls are TRBV12-5 and TRBJ2-1, with 14 bases fitting TRBD2. Unmatched junction bases numbered 7, after V lost 0 bases and J lost 0 bases. CDR3 length: 20 residues. Germline assignment: CDR1 LGHNT and CDR2 FRNRAP. CDR3 loop: CASGLVAGLAGDSSYNEQFF. The CDR3 DNA sequence: TGTGCTAGTGGTTTGGTAGCGGGACTAGCGGGGGACAGCTCCTACAATGAGCAGTTCTTC.

The chain is built from TRBV11-2 and TRBJ2-3; D unresolved. From germline, CDR1 is SGHAT and CDR2 FQNNGV. With 8 bases removed from V and 6 bases from J, the gap between germline ends came to 9 bases. This CDR3 spans 11 amino acids. The CDR3 coding sequence is TGTGCCAGCGCCCCCGCGGATACGCAGTATTTT. Its translation: CASAPADTQYF.

This chain uses TRBV20-1 with TRBJ2-3; 7 bases map to TRBD2. V gave up 0 bases and J gave up 0 bases; unmatched junction bases: 9. The CDR3 is made up of 17 amino acids. Germline CDR1 reads DFQATT; CDR2 reads SNEGSKA (reference sequence). This CDR3 is CSARDFRSSGSTDTQYF. The CDR3 bases are TGCAGTGCTAGAGATTTTCGAAGTAGCGGGAGCACAGATACGCAGTATTTT.

V gene TRBV20-1 combines with J gene TRBJ2-2, with 8 bases that match TRBD2. The CDR3 is made up of 15 amino acids. V lost 3 bases and J lost 8; bases outside the gene matches: 11. Germline V gene sequence: CDR1 DFQATT, CDR2 SNEGSKA (reference sequence). CDR3 nucleotides: TGCAGTGCTAGCCAGGCGGGAGGAAGCCTTGGGGAGCTGTTTTTT. Translating gives CSASQAGGSLGELFF.

This clonotype has just a few counts. This sequence joins TRBV12-3 or TRBV12-4 and TRBJ2-3, with 8 bases aligning to TRBD1. CDR3 length: 15 residues. J gave up 5 bases and V 4 bases, and 8 bases lay outside the gene matches. The CDR3 sequence: CASSSLGQVQDTQYF. The DNA for the CDR3 is TGTGCCAGCAGTTCTCTGGGACAGGTACAAGATACGCAGTATTTT.

The gene calls are TRBV6-2 or TRBV6-3 and TRBJ2-7; D not certain. V lost 1 base to trimming and J lost 5 bases, with 6 bases between them. The CDR3 contains 12 residues. Looked up from germline, CDR1 is MNHEY and CDR2 is SVGEGT. CDR3 protein: CASSYFLNEQYF. In DNA form, the CDR3 reads TGTGCCAGCAGTTACTTCCTTAACGAGCAGTACTTC.